Detailed here is one T cell receptor (beta chain). The sample originates from a study of cytomegalovirus exposure and HLA in healthy donors. Both 60 Vbeta primers and 13 Jbeta primers went into the PCR. Produced via immunoSEQ multiplex PCR; TCRdb's table is partial and in-frame only. This sample has under 200,000 clones, with 75% found just once. Source material: PBMCs. This receptor was taken from a woman in her 40s in good health and CMV-seropositive.

CDR3: CASSLTTGTYEQYF. CDR3 in DNA: TGTGCCAGCAGTCTCACTACAGGAACCTACGAGCAGTACTTC. V and J are TRBV6-1 and TRBJ2-7; the D gene is possibly TRBD1 (5 bases). CDR1 and CDR2 from the germline V gene are MNHNS and SASEGT. The V end was cut by 5 bases, the J end by 2 bases, with 13 bases between. This CDR3 is built from 14 residues.